These 12 T cell receptor beta chains came from one sample sequenced in a study of blood T cell repertoires in COVID-19. This table comes from immunoSEQ multiplex PCR, and its TCRdb copy is limited to in-frame clones, with some not included. Of 300,000 to 400,000 clones detected, around nine tenths appear once; the ten largest clones hold under 4.5%. The sequenced sample consisted of peripheral blood. These receptors originate from a woman in her 50s with active or convalescent COVID-19.

The chain joins TRBV4-1 to TRBJ1-2, with D perhaps matching TRBD1 (6 bases). The CDR3 has 14 amino acids. Trimming left V 1 base short and J 6 bases short, with 12 bases between. Germline CDR1 reads MGHRA; CDR2 reads YSYEKL. The CDR3 region has the DNA TGCGCCAGCAGCCAAGTCAGGGGAAGCGATGGCTACACCTTC. It encodes CASSQVRGSDGYTF.

The rearrangement links TRBV4-2 to TRBJ2-2; 8 bases map to TRBD2. The V segment lost 0 bases and the J segment 4 bases; nucleotides outside the gene matches: 7. This CDR3 has 17 amino acids. Per germline, CDR1 LGHNA and CDR2 YNFKEQ. The CDR3 region is CASSQEGLAGITGELFF. In DNA, the CDR3 is TGTGCCAGCAGCCAAGAAGGTCTAGCGGGCATCACCGGGGAGCTGTTTTTT.

V usage is TRBV4-3 and J usage is TRBJ2-3; 7 bases are a match to TRBD1. V lost 0 bases, J lost 12 bases, and 6 bases stayed unmatched. The CDR3 covers 13 residues. Germline values: CDR1 LGHNA, CDR2 YSLEER. The CDR3 protein is CASSQDWLGGQYF. The CDR3 bases are TGCGCCAGCAGCCAAGATTGGCTAGGGGGCCAGTATTTT.

A word on this clone: Additional DNA sequences in this sample encode the identical CDR3. The chain has TRBV19 and TRBJ1-5, with a possible D match to TRBD1 (5 bases). The V gene's germline CDR1 is LNHDA and CDR2 SQIVND (reference sequence). The CDR3 is 14 amino acids. Between the trimmed V and J ends, which lost 3 bases and 4 bases, there was a span of 10 bases. DNA for the CDR3: TGTGCCAGTAGTATTGGGGCAGGGAATCAGCCCCAGCATTTT. The encoded protein is CASSIGAGNQPQHF.

The sample holds a few counts of this clone. This chain joins TRBV10-3 and TRBJ1-2, with D perhaps TRBD1 (5 bases). The V end was cut by 2 bases, the J end by 4 bases, with 5 bases between. Germline V gene lookup returns CDR1 ENHRY and CDR2 SYGVKD. This CDR3 region has 12 residues. The CDR3 protein is CAISERGYGYTF. CDR3 DNA sequence: TGTGCCATCAGTGAGAGGGGCTATGGCTACACCTTC.

The rearrangement uses TRBV19 and TRBJ1-1; TRBD1 agrees at 7 bases. This CDR3 has 13 residues. The germline gives CDR1 LNHDA, CDR2 SQIVND (reference sequence). J gave up 4 bases and V 8 bases, and 7 bases lay outside the gene matches. CDR3 in DNA: TGTGCCAGTCAACAGGGGTTGATCACTGAAGCTTTCTTT. Its protein is CASQQGLITEAFF.

The rearrangement uses TRBV5-1 and TRBJ2-3; 9 bases line up with TRBD2. The CDR3 is 18 amino acids. V shed 2 bases and J 3 bases; nucleotides not matched to a gene: 13. CDR1 SGHRS and CDR2 YFSETQ come from the germline V gene. CDR3 DNA: TGCGCCAGCAGCTTTAGGCCAGCGGGGGGCCATTCGACAGATACGCAGTATTTT. The encoded protein is CASSFRPAGGHSTDTQYF.

The gene calls are TRBV7-8 and TRBJ2-7, with D perhaps TRBD2 (6 bases). The CDR3 has 15 residues. Germline assignment: CDR1 SGHVS and CDR2 FQNEAQ. Trimming stripped 1 base from V and 3 bases from J, with 13 bases between. The CDR3 spells CASSLGYEGGYEQYF. In DNA, the CDR3 is TGTGCCAGCAGCTTAGGTTATGAGGGAGGCTACGAGCAGTACTTC.

V usage is TRBV29-1 and J usage is TRBJ1-6, with 9 nucleotides matching TRBD1. This CDR3 region has 14 residues. V lost 4 bases, J lost 7 bases, and 5 bases stayed unmatched. In germline, CDR1 is SQVTM, CDR2 ANQGSEA. In DNA form, the CDR3 reads TGCAGCGTTGCCGCGGGGACAGGGAATTCACCCCTCCACTTT. Its protein is CSVAAGTGNSPLHF.

The CDR3 loop reads CASSTDSYQPQHF. The CDR3 coding sequence is TGTGCCAGCAGTACCGACAGTTATCAGCCCCAGCATTTT. The rearrangement joins TRBV6-2 or TRBV6-3 to TRBJ1-5; D possibly corresponds to TRBD1 (5 bases). Germline V CDR1 and CDR2: MNHEY, SVGEGT. There are 13 residues in the CDR3. Between the trimmed V and J ends, which lost 5 bases and 5 bases, there was a span of 10 bases.

The genes are TRBV18 and TRBJ1-3; 7 nucleotides agree with TRBD1. The CDR3 runs to 16 residues. Germline CDR1 reads KGHSH; CDR2 reads LQKENI. After removal of 3 bases from V and 2 bases from J, the junction contained 7 bases not matched to a gene. As DNA, the CDR3 is TGTGCCAGCTCACCGGGACAGATGCTGGCTGGAAACACCATATATTTT. Its protein is CASSPGQMLAGNTIYF.

The gene calls are TRBV27 and TRBJ2-1, with 7 bases aligning to TRBD2. Germline V CDR1 and CDR2: MNHEY, SMNVEV (reference sequence). V lost 2 bases and J lost 2; bases outside the gene matches: 6. There are 16 residues in the CDR3. DNA of the CDR3: TGTGCCAGCAGTTTAATGGGACTACCAACCTACAATGAGCAGTTCTTC. Amino acids: CASSLMGLPTYNEQFF.